A selection of T cell receptor beta chains follows, all from one sample in a study of neurological immune-mediated disorders. TCRdb itself ran the 5' RACE reads through MiXCR, one entry per CDR3 protein. The data show about 50,000 distinct CDR3 sequences, 10% seen once. Specimen: PBMCs. These receptors all stem from a middle-aged woman in good health. Both conserved end residues are part of each CDR3. A D gene is named only where the DNA matches it firmly. Size tells how often a clone was seen (once, few, many) or the class of an expanded clone, and some rows leave it out.

.,TRBV7-9,few,TRBJ2-7,CASSLDFYYEQYF,TGTGCCAGCAGCTTAGACTTCTACTACGAGCAGTACTTC
.,TRBV6-1,.,TRBJ1-3,CASSEAPGMGNTIYF,TGTGCCAGCAGTGAAGCGCCCGGGATGGGAAACACCATATATTTT
.,TRBV7-3,.,TRBJ2-2,CASSRVGVRRPGELFF,TGTGCCAGCAGCCGAGTCGGGGTGCGCCGCCCCGGGGAGCTGTTTTTT
TRBD2,TRBV5-1,many,TRBJ2-2,CASSLLPSGSHGELFF,TGCGCCAGCAGCTTGTTACCTAGCGGGAGTCACGGGGAGCTGTTTTTT
.,TRBV6-5,many,TRBJ2-4,CASRFGQSSLAKNIQYF,TGTGCCAGCAGATTTGGACAGTCCTCCCTAGCCAAAAACATTCAGTACTTC
.,TRBV10-3,many,TRBJ2-7,CAISDDRRVDRARGEQYF,TGTGCCATCAGTGATGATAGGAGGGTAGACAGGGCCCGTGGGGAGCAGTACTTC
TRBD2,TRBV12-3/TRBV12-4,few,TRBJ2-1,CASRPTSGPLHEQFF,TGTGCCAGCAGACCAACTAGCGGGCCCCTCCATGAGCAGTTCTTC
.,TRBV10-3,many,TRBJ2-3,CASRDKSTDTQYF,TGTGCCAGCCGGGACAAGAGCACAGATACGCAGTATTTT
.,TRBV12-3/TRBV12-4,.,TRBJ2-6,CAGSPGGTGANVLTF,TGTGCTGGAAGTCCAGGGGGGACTGGGGCCAACGTCCTGACTTTC
TRBD1,TRBV4-3,many,TRBJ2-1,CASSSRDRGFNEQFF,TGCGCCAGCAGCTCCCGGGACAGGGGGTTCAATGAGCAGTTCTTC
TRBD2,TRBV9,many,TRBJ2-3,CASSVSGGPSDTQYF,TGTGCCAGCAGCGTCAGCGGGGGGCCGTCGGATACGCAGTATTTT
TRBD1,TRBV4-3,many,TRBJ1-1,CASSRQGRTEAFF,TGCGCCAGCAGCCGACAGGGAAGAACTGAAGCTTTCTTT
.,TRBV12-3/TRBV12-4,many,TRBJ1-2,CASSLGRSNDYGYTF,TGTGCCAGCAGTCTCGGACGGTCAAATGACTATGGCTACACCTTC
TRBD1,TRBV5-1,many,TRBJ2-7,CASSFLQGTEQYF,TGCGCCAGCAGCTTCCTACAGGGGACCGAGCAGTACTTC
.,TRBV20-1,many,TRBJ1-4,CSAGATNEKLFF,TGCAGTGCTGGTGCAACTAATGAAAAACTGTTTTTT
.,TRBV6-2/TRBV6-3,many,TRBJ2-3,CASHRSVGGGADTQYF,TGTGCCAGCCACAGGTCTGTTGGCGGAGGAGCAGATACGCAGTATTTT
TRBD1,TRBV9,few,TRBJ1-2,CASSPYRGVYGYTF,TGTGCCAGCAGCCCCTACAGGGGCGTCTATGGCTACACCTTC
.,TRBV7-3,many,TRBJ1-1,CASSRWDGGETEAFF,TGTGCCAGCAGCAGATGGGACGGCGGAGAGACTGAAGCTTTCTTT
.,TRBV6-2/TRBV6-3,many,TRBJ2-2,CASSYPDLGELFF,TGTGCCAGCAGTTACCCGGACCTAGGGGAGCTGTTTTTT
.,TRBV14,many,TRBJ2-5,CASSQAPGIWETQYF,TGTGCCAGCAGCCAAGCCCCCGGGATTTGGGAGACCCAGTACTTC
TRBD2,TRBV7-2,many,TRBJ2-1,CASTLASGYNEQFF,TGTGCCAGCACCCTCGCTAGCGGCTACAATGAGCAGTTCTTC
TRBD2,TRBV10-1,.,TRBJ2-3,CASSASTSGGSSTDTQYF,TGCGCCAGCAGTGCCTCGACTAGCGGGGGTTCCAGCACAGATACGCAGTATTTT
.,TRBV7-2,many,TRBJ1-1,CAGSEGQMNTEAFF,TGTGCCGGTAGTGAAGGACAGATGAACACTGAAGCTTTCTTT
.,TRBV12-3/TRBV12-4,many,TRBJ2-4,CASTPIMGPKNIQYF,TGTGCCAGCACCCCTATAATGGGGCCTAAAAACATTCAGTACTTC
.,TRBV20-1,many,TRBJ2-5,CSARDGRTLQETQYF,TGCAGTGCTAGAGATGGCAGGACGCTGCAAGAGACCCAGTACTTC
TRBD2,TRBV12-3/TRBV12-4,many,TRBJ2-1,CASSIAGGTYNEQFF,TGTGCCAGCAGTATAGCGGGAGGGACCTACAATGAGCAGTTCTTC
TRBD2,TRBV20-1,few,TRBJ2-3,CSARLAGTTDTQYF,TGCAGTGCTCGACTAGCGGGCACCACAGATACGCAGTATTTT
TRBD2,TRBV5-1,many,TRBJ2-2,CASSLAGDYRRAGELFF,TGCGCCAGCAGCTTGGCCGGGGACTACCGAAGGGCCGGGGAGCTGTTTTTT
.,TRBV4-3,many,TRBJ2-7,CASSQEQGTYEQYF,TGCGCCAGCAGCCAAGAGCAGGGGACCTACGAGCAGTACTTC
TRBD1,TRBV7-9,many,TRBJ1-1,CASGSGQYYTEAFF,TGTGCCAGCGGGTCGGGACAGTATTACACTGAAGCTTTCTTT
.,TRBV5-1,many,TRBJ1-1,CASSLMDRNTEAFF,TGCGCCAGCAGCCTAATGGACAGGAACACTGAAGCTTTCTTT
TRBD1,TRBV5-1,.,TRBJ1-2,CASSFRTGAAYGYTF,TGCGCCAGCAGCTTCCGGACAGGAGCGGCCTATGGCTACACCTTC
TRBD2,TRBV5-1,many,TRBJ2-7,CASSPRGGPSSYEQYF,TGCGCCAGCAGCCCCCGGGGGGGTCCGAGCTCCTACGAGCAGTACTTC